This record looks at one T cell receptor (beta chain) sequence and its context. The target of this receptor is not known. No base quality values were provided; no much bigger clone lies one nucleotide off. Reading from cysteine to phenylalanine, the CDR3 counts 14 amino acids. The sequence is cut down to CDR3 DNA, 42 bases in frame from base 1. Trimming removed 2 bases from V and 7 bases from J; the gene matches leave 7 bases unexplained. CDR1 and CDR2, per the germline V gene (reference sequence), are MNHEY and SMNVEV. The immunoSEQ Assay, a bias-controlled multiplex PCR, was used to amplify TCRbeta CDR3 regions from genomic DNA. The study's own analysis went as follows. Nucleated cell counts per sample were estimated from amplification of reference gene primers within the assay. To quantify the absolute abundance of each unique TCRbeta CDR3 rearrangement, sequence reads were collapsed and filtered. For each sample, productive Simpson clonality was calculated as the square root of Simpson's diversity index over productive rearrangements. Held by TCRdb, this immuneACCESS table contains in-frame sequences only and omits some clones. Under half of the omission traces to an unresolved V gene where checked; the cause of the rest is unknown. That table supplies the V and J calls and clone size; D and trimming were determined from the DNA. Recorded for this sample are a few hundred thousand clones; around 86% of them occurred a single time. The ten largest clones take up approximately 4.6% of the sample.

The data stem from a study of blood T cell repertoires in COVID-19 (dated by TCRdb to about 2020). In the study overall: Samples covering the acute and convalescent phases of COVID-19 were provided by collaborators in the United States, Italy and Spain. The prospective study material was composed of cDNA or gDNA derived from T cells, B-cell-depleted T cells, or PBMCs. Deeply sampled blood TCRbeta repertoires from subjects exposed to, actively infected with, or recovered from COVID-19 were included in the dataset. The repertoires were released in a freely available public database intended as a resource for research on the immune response to SARS-CoV-2. Samples came from the ongoing ImmuneRACE study (first 160 participants) plus 1,254 subjects from 6 global collaborators. A de-identified subject ID, COVID-19 status, age in years and sex were almost always included in the sample metadata. Where available, HLA class I and class II types were taken from metadata supplied by the sample provider and were not determined by assay-based typing.

Enrolling through a virtual design, the prospective study's participants ranged in age from roughly 18 to 95 years and lived across roughly 24 United States geographic areas. In the prospective study, participants were assigned to cohorts based on the clinical history participants reported in a screening survey and a study questionnaire. In the prospective study, whole blood, serum and a nasopharyngeal or oropharyngeal swab were collected from each participant by mobile phlebotomists. Over an approximately two-month period, participants in the prospective study had the option of providing additional blood draws and questionnaires. Blood samples from the prospective study were shipped frozen or at room temperature prior to DNA extraction. Paper-wide results and their limitations: The quantity of clinical and demographic metadata differed by source and by participant and was supplied without curation.

The V and J segments used are TRBV27 and TRBJ1-1, with 7 bases aligning to TRBD1. Source material: PBMCs or T cells enriched from blood (not recorded which). The clonotype originates from a woman aged 35 to 49 with acute COVID-19. The CDR3 sequence is CASSLLVQGNEAFF. Here is the DNA: TGTGCCAGCAGTTTACTGGTACAGGGGAATGAAGCTTTCTTT.